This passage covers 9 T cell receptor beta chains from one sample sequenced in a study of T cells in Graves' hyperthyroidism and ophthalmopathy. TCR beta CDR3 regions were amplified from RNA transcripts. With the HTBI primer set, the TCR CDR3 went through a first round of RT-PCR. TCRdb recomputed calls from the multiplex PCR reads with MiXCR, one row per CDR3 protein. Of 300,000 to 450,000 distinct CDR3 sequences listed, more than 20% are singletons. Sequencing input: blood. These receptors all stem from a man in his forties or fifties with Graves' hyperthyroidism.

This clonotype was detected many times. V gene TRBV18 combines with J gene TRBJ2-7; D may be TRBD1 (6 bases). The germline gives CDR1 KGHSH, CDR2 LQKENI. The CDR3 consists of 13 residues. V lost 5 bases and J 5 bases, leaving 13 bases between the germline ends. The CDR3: CASSKRQDHEQYF. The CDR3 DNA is TGTGCCAGCTCAAAACGACAGGACCACGAGCAGTACTTC.

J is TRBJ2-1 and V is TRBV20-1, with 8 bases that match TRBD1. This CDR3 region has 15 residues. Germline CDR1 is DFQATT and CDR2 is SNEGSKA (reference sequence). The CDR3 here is CSVDRQGSSYNEQFF. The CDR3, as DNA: TGCAGCGTGGACCGACAGGGGAGCTCCTACAATGAGCAGTTCTTC.

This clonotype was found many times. DNA for the CDR3: TGTGCCAGCAGTTACTCGCTTCATCAGCCCCAGCATTTT. It encodes CASSYSLHQPQHF. The rearrangement links TRBV6-2 or TRBV6-3 to TRBJ1-5; D remains unclear. Germline V CDR1 and CDR2: MNHEY, SVGEGT. There are 13 residues in the CDR3. V was cut by 0 bases and J by 5 bases, with 5 bases left in between.

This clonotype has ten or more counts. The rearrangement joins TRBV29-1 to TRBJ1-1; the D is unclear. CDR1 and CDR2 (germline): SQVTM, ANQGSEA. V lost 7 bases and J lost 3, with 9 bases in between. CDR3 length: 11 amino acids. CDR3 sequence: CSARTDTEAFF. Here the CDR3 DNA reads TGCAGCGCAAGGACGGACACTGAAGCTTTCTTT.

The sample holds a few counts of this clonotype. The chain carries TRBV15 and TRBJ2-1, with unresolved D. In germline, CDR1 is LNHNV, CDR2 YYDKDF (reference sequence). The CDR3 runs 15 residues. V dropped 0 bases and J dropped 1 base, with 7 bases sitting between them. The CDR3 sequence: CATSRDRQSYNEQFF. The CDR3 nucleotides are TGTGCCACCAGCAGAGATCGGCAATCCTACAATGAGCAGTTCTTC.

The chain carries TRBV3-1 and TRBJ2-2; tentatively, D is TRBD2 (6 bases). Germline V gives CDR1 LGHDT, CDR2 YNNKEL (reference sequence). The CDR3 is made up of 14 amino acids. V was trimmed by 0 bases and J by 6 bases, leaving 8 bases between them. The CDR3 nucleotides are TGTGCCAGCAGCCAAGATCGGAGGGCCGGGGAGCTGTTTTTT. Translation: CASSQDRRAGELFF.

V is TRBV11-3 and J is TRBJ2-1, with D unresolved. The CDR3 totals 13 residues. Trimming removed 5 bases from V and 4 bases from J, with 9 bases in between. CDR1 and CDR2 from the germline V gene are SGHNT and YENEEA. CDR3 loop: CASSLHSYNEQFF. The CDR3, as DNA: TGTGCCAGCAGCCTTCACAGTTACAATGAGCAGTTCTTC.

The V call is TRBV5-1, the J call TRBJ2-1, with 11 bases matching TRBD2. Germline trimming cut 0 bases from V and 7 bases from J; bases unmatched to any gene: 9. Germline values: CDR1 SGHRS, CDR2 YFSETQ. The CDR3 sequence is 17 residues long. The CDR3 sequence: CASSLVDSGRALNEQFF. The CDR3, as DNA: TGCGCCAGCAGCTTGGTAGATAGCGGGAGGGCCTTGAATGAGCAGTTCTTC.

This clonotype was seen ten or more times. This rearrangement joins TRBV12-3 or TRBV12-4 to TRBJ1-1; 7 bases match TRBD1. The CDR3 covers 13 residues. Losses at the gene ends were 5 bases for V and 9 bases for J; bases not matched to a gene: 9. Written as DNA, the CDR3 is TGTGCCAGCAGTCTCGGGGACAGAGGAAAAGCTTTCTTT. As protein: CASSLGDRGKAFF.